This T cell receptor beta chain was retrieved from a study of blood T cell repertoires in COVID-19 (TCRdb year 2020). Context from the whole study: The collaborator samples originated in the United States, Italy and Spain and spanned the acute and convalescent phases of COVID-19. The material from the prospective study consisted of cDNA or gDNA derived from T cells, B-cell-depleted T cells, or PBMCs. Subjects who had been exposed to COVID-19, were actively infected with it, or had recovered from it provided the deeply sampled blood TCRbeta repertoires that made up the dataset. The repertoires were released in a freely available public database meant as a resource for research on the immune response to SARS-CoV-2. Samples came from the ongoing ImmuneRACE study (first 160 participants) plus 1,254 subjects from 6 global collaborators. Nearly every sample came with metadata listing a de-identified subject ID, COVID-19 status, age in years and sex. Where available, HLA class I and class II types were obtained from metadata supplied by the sample provider rather than from assay-based typing.

Comments on this clone: The clone's antigen remains unknown. No base-level quality is on record; no much larger clone is a single base apart.

The paper as a whole reports these results and caveats: Clinical and demographic metadata were provided uncurated, with the amount varying by source and participant.

Each collaborating institution followed its own protocols to collect whole blood in K2EDTA tubes. For TCRbeta analysis, collaborators shipped samples in one of three forms: frozen whole blood, isolated PBMCs, or DNA extracted from either of those sample types. TCRbeta CDR3 regions were amplified from genomic DNA by means of the immunoSEQ Assay, a bias-controlled multiplex PCR. The paper's data handling went like this. Nucleated cell counts per sample were estimated from amplification of reference gene primers within the assay. To quantify the absolute abundance of each unique TCRbeta CDR3 rearrangement, sequence reads were collapsed and filtered. Productive Simpson clonality was computed per sample as the square root of Simpson's diversity index over productive rearrangements. Not all clones reach the TCRdb copy of this immuneACCESS table, which keeps in-frame sequences only. Checked studies attribute under half of the gap to unresolved V genes and leave the rest unexplained. The V and J calls and clone size are taken from that table; D and trimming were inferred from the DNA. The sample contains 95,000 to 100,000 clones, over 70% of them found a single time. Over 8.5% of the sample goes to the ten largest clones.

Trimmed from V: 1 base; trimmed from J: 13 bases; junction bases lacking a gene match: 13. In the germline V gene (reference sequence), CDR1 corresponds to SEHNR and CDR2 to FQNEAQ. Spanning cysteine to phenylalanine, the CDR3 consists of 17 amino acids. The DNA shown is the 51-base CDR3, in frame from base 1. The sequenced sample consisted of peripheral blood. The chain was built from TRBV7-9 and TRBJ1-4, and 12 bases in between align with TRBD1. This TCR came from a woman aged 80 or over with acute or convalescent COVID-19. The DNA sequence follows: TGTGCCAGCAGCTTAGGCCAGCCGGGACAGGGGGCGCAGGGACTGTTTTTT. Translated, this gives CASSLGQPGQGAQGLFF.